This T cell receptor (beta chain) is from a study of T cells in Graves' hyperthyroidism and ophthalmopathy (dated by TCRdb to between 2017 and 2020). In terms of the full investigation: Peripheral blood samples were taken at initial diagnosis, before any treatment was given. A discovery cohort of roughly 100 patients, roughly 45 with Graves' ophthalmopathy and 57 with stable Graves' hyperthyroidism, was used to find distinguishing TCR V-J signatures. Whether ophthalmopathy could be predicted prospectively was tested in an independent validation cohort made up of about 20 hyperthyroidism patients plus 17 patients who later progressed to ophthalmopathy. For training and testing, the 100 or so patients in the discovery cohort were randomly divided in a 7:3 ratio. Thyroid tissue and blood T-cell repertoires from about six Graves' hyperthyroidism patients were also compared in the study. Following sampling, methimazole starting at 30 mg daily was given to hyperthyroidism patients, and high-dose intravenous methylprednisolone was given to ophthalmopathy patients. The paper describes TCR Vbeta CDR3 sequencing of 140 or so peripheral blood samples, made up of 43 ophthalmopathy patients, around 78 hyperthyroidism patients and 17 progressor patients.

CDR1 and CDR2, looked up from the germline V gene, are LGHNA and YSLEER. The trim is 0 bases for V and 2 bases for J, with a gap of 11 bases between the germline ends. From cysteine to phenylalanine, the CDR3 is 15 amino acids long. Left in the record is the CDR3 DNA by itself, 45 bases read in frame from the first base. Study-wide findings and limitations: In validation, the model predicted progression to ophthalmopathy with 65% to 71% sensitivity and about 72% specificity, a median of about six months before onset. Sample size was not statistically predetermined, and investigators were not blinded to group allocation. Most expanded thyroid clonotypes (frequency above 0.001) were also detected in blood, a finding suggesting that blood repertoires may reflect thyroid immune responses. In cross-validation, a model built on a 13 V-J signature told ophthalmopathy apart from stable hyperthyroidism with under 90% sensitivity and 81% to 82% specificity, and in testing the same model reached 80%/75%.

This clonotype showed up just a few times. The clone's antigen remains unknown. No qualities accompany the bases; no much larger clone lies one base away. Stable Graves' hyperthyroidism was defined as no progression to ophthalmopathy during 18 months of follow-up. The hyperthyroidism patients were between 18 and 65 years old and newly diagnosed, with a disease duration of less than 2 months. Any patient with an uncontrolled infection, another autoimmune disease, pregnancy or lactation was excluded. Clinical symptoms, serum thyroxine and TRAb, thyroid ultrasound, and orbital computed tomography formed the basis for the diagnoses. Ficoll-Paque density gradient centrifugation was used to isolate PBMCs from approximately 10 ml of fresh peripheral blood. Total RNA was extracted with Trizol reagent, and quality was checked on an Agilent 2100 Bioanalyzer. The TCR beta CDR3 regions were amplified from the RNA transcripts. A first-round RT-PCR of the TCR CDR3 used the HTBI primer set with the Qiagen OneStep RT-PCR kit. Libraries were constructed in a second round of multiplex PCR, after which size selection and purification were carried out. Paired-end sequencing of the libraries was performed with 100 bp reads on an Illumina HiSeq2000. Concerning the study's data processing: SOAPnuke was used to process the raw data, throwing out any read that contained adapters or uncalled bases, had a mean Phred below 15, or lacked an exact constant-primer or identifier match. COPE v1.2.5 was used to merge the high-quality paired reads, and each unique nucleotide sequence was defined as a clonotype. MiTCR v1.1 was used to align clonotypes to the IMGT TRBV, TRBD and TRBJ reference segments. Analysis was restricted to V-J combinations with a frequency above 0.0001, which covered roughly 99% of repertoires. A TCS score was defined as the ratio between F50 (clonal expansion) and ExV (chaos), using BLOSUM62-based TCRdist between CDR3 peptides within each V-J. Welch's t-statistics and random forest reduced 450 to 600 V-J features to 10 to 15, which were used in a naive Bayes classifier (R e1071). The public reads were reprocessed in TCRdb via fastp at Q25 and MiXCR, keeping in-frame beta chains. Rows matching on CDR3 protein sequence are summarized as one entry with the most common DNA and genes. The V and J calls here are based on TCRdb, not the publication. The sample records around 580,000 distinct CDR3 sequences, around 17% of which are singletons. Together, the top ten hold 15% to 20% of the sample.

The sequence joins TRBV4-3 to TRBJ2-7; a tentative D call is TRBD1 (6 bases match). This clonotype was obtained from a woman aged 18 to 35 with Graves' hyperthyroidism. Sequencing was performed on blood. The CDR3 in this case is CASSQERGSAYEQYF. The DNA reads as follows: TGCGCCAGCAGCCAAGAAAGGGGGAGCGCCTACGAGCAGTACTTC.